These 5 T cell receptor beta chains share one sample of origin, sequenced in a study of radiotherapy plus CTLA-4 blockade in lung cancer. TCRdb's table, derived via immunoSEQ multiplex PCR, lists solely in-frame clones and lacks some. The sample shows over 75,000 clones, about 80% of them seen only once. Sequences were derived from peripheral blood, sampled from a patient treated with radiotherapy plus ipilimumab. The receptors here all came from a human donor with non-small cell lung cancer who had stable disease on radiotherapy plus ipilimumab.

The chain carries TRBV19 and TRBJ2-7; D not resolved. The ends were cut back, 7 bases at V and 5 bases at J, with 15 bases in the middle. Germline V lookup: CDR1 LNHDA, CDR2 SQIVND (reference sequence). The CDR3 has 13 residues. In DNA form, the CDR3 reads TGTGCCAGTACCCCGACTGGCCTGGACGAGCAGTACTTC. Its protein product is CASTPTGLDEQYF.

CDR3 sequence: CASRAGGDTQYF. In DNA, the CDR3 is TGTGCCAGCCGAGCGGGGGGGGATACGCAGTATTTT. J is TRBJ2-3 and V is TRBV2, with 10 bases that match TRBD2. Germline lookup yields CDR1 SNHLY and CDR2 FYNNEI. The CDR3 loop spans 12 amino acids. V was pared by 8 bases and J by 6 bases, with 2 bases of the junction left unmatched.

In the case of this clone: Other DNA sequences from this sample encode an identical CDR3 as well. The chain carries TRBV30 and TRBJ1-5; D remains unclear. In germline, CDR1 is GTSNPN, CDR2 SVGIG (reference sequence). CDR3 length: 13 residues. Trimming stripped 1 base from V and 4 bases from J, with 8 bases between. The CDR3 nucleotides read TGTGCCTGGAGTGGAATTGGGAATCAGCCCCAGCATTTT. This gives the protein CAWSGIGNQPQHF.

The chain links TRBV11-2 to TRBJ2-5, with D tentatively TRBD1 or TRBD2 (6 bases each). Trimming took off 5 bases at V and 5 bases at J, with 15 bases between the two ends. The CDR3 contains 14 residues. Germline V gene lookup returns CDR1 SGHAT and CDR2 FQNNGV. The CDR3, as DNA: TGTGCCAGCAGCCAAAGGGGGGCCCTGGAGACCCAGTACTTC. As protein: CASSQRGALETQYF.

The rearrangement uses TRBV7-6 and TRBJ2-1; TRBD2 matches 8 bases. Trimming cost V 5 bases and J 7 bases; bases outside gene matches: 10. The CDR3 sequence is 15 residues long. Per germline, CDR1 SGHVS and CDR2 FNYEAQ. The CDR3 sequence: CASSPPGGTANEQFF. For the CDR3, the DNA is TGTGCCAGCAGCCCCCCGGGGGGGACGGCGAATGAGCAGTTCTTC.